This T cell receptor beta chain derives from a study of CD8 T cells in ankylosing spondylitis. Turning to this clonotype: Its antigen is currently unknown.

Study-level results: From matched ankylosing spondylitis synovial fluid, disease-linked clones were reportedly recovered at significantly enriched levels. A TCR beta motif of fewer than ten highly homologous variants seemed to mark ankylosing spondylitis blood. Clones that were linked to disease were CD8+ and were relatively rare in peripheral blood.

Quantitative molecular-barcoded 5'-RACE generated the TCR beta libraries. TCRdb recomputed calls from the 5' RACE reads with MiXCR, one row per CDR3 protein. Of over 95,000 distinct CDR3 sequences listed, roughly 8.3% are singletons. Germline assignment: CDR1 LGHNA and CDR2 YSLEER. CDR3 length equals 17 residues. V gave up 0 bases and J gave up 2 bases, with 14 bases separating them. The sequence was obtained from a male donor with ankylosing spondylitis or in good health (not recorded which). The sample taken for sequencing was blood, either unsorted or a sorted T cell fraction (not recorded which). The V and J genes are TRBV4-3 and TRBJ2-4, with D possibly TRBD2 on 7 matching bases. CDR3 nucleotides: TGCGCCAGCAGCCAAGATATGGGGGGGCCATCCAAAAACATTCAGTACTTC. Residues: CASSQDMGGPSKNIQYF.